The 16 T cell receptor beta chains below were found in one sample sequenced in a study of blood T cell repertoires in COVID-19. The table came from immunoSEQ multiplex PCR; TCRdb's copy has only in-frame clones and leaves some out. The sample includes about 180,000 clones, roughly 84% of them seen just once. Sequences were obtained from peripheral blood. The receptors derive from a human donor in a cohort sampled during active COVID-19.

Here the CDR3 DNA reads TGTGCCAGCAGTCTTTTGGGACAGGGCCTCTCGGGTCGGGAGCAGTACTTC. This sequence encodes CASSLLGQGLSGREQYF. V usage is TRBV6-6 and J usage is TRBJ2-7, with 9 bases lining up with TRBD1. The junction had 18 bases not matched to a gene; V was cut back by 5 bases and J by 7 bases. This CDR3 has 17 residues. CDR1 is MNHNY, CDR2 SVGAGI, per germline (reference sequence).

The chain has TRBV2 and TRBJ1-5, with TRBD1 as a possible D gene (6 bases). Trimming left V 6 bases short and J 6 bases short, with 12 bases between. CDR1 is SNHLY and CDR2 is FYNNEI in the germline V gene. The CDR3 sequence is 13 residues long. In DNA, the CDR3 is TGTGCCAGCAGACTCCAGGGGAGTCAGCCCCAGCATTTT. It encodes CASRLQGSQPQHF.

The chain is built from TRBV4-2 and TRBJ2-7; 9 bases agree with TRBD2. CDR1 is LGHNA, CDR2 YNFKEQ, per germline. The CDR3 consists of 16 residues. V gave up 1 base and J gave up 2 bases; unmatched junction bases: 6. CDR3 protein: CASSQGAGGNTYEQYF. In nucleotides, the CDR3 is TGTGCCAGCAGCCAAGGAGCGGGGGGCAATACCTACGAGCAGTACTTC.

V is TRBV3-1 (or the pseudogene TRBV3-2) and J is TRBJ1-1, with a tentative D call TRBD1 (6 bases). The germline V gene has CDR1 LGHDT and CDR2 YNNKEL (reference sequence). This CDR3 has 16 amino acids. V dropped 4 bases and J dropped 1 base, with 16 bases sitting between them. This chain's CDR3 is CASSPRGGARNTEAFF. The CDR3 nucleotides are TGTGCCAGCAGCCCCCGGGGGGGGGCACGGAACACTGAAGCTTTCTTT.

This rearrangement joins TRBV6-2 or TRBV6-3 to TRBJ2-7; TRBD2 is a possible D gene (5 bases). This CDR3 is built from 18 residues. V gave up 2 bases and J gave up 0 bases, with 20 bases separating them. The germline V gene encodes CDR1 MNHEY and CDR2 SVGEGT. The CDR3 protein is CASSYDGVANAISYEQYF. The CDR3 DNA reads TGTGCCAGCAGTTACGACGGTGTAGCGAACGCCATCTCCTACGAGCAGTACTTC.

CDR3 region: CASSLGTGFRAEQYF. The CDR3 nucleotides read TGTGCCAGCAGTTTGGGGACAGGTTTTAGGGCCGAGCAGTACTTC. The chain combines TRBV28 with TRBJ2-7; 8 nucleotides match TRBD1. The V segment lost 3 bases and the J segment 6 bases; nucleotides outside the gene matches: 10. The V gene's germline CDR1 is MDHEN and CDR2 SYDVKM. This CDR3 has 15 residues.

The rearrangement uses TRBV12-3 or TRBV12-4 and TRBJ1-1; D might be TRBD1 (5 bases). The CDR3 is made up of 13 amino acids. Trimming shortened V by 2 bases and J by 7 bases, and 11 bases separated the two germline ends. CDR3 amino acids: CASSLTAGGEAFF. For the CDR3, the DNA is TGTGCCAGCAGTTTAACCGCGGGGGGTGAAGCTTTCTTT.

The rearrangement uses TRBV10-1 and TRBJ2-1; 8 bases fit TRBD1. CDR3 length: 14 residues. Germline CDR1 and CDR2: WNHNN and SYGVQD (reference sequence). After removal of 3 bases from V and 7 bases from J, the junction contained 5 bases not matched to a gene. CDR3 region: CASSDGQGANEQFF. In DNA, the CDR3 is TGCGCCAGCAGTGACGGGCAGGGGGCGAATGAGCAGTTCTTC.

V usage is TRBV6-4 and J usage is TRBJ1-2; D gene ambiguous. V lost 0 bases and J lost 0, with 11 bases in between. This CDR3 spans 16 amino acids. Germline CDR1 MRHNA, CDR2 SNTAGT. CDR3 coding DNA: TGTGCCAGCAGTGACTCGTCAGATAATCCTAACTATGGCTACACCTTC. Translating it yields CASSDSSDNPNYGYTF.

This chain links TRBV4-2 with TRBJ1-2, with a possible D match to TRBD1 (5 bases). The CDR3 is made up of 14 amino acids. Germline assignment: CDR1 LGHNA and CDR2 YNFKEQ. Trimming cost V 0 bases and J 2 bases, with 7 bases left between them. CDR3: CASSQDAGNYGYTF. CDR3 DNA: TGTGCCAGCAGCCAAGATGCAGGGAACTATGGCTACACCTTC.

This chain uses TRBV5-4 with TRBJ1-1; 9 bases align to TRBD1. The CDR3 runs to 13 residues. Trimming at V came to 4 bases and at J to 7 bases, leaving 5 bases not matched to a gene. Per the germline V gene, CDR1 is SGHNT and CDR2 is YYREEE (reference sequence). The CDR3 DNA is TGTGCCAGCAGCCCCCGGGACAGGGATGAAGCTTTCTTT. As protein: CASSPRDRDEAFF.

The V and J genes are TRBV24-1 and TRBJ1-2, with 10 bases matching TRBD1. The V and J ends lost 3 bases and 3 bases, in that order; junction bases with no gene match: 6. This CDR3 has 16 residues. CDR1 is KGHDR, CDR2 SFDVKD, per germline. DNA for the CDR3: TGTGCCACCAGTGATCCCTCCGGGACAGGGGACTATGGCTACACCTTC. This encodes CATSDPSGTGDYGYTF.

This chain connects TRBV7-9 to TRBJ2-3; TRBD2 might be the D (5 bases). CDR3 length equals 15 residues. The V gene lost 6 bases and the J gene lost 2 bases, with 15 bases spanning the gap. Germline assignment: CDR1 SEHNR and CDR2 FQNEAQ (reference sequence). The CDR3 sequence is CASRTGYGNTDTQYF. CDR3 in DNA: TGTGCCAGCAGAACCGGGTACGGGAACACAGATACGCAGTATTTT.

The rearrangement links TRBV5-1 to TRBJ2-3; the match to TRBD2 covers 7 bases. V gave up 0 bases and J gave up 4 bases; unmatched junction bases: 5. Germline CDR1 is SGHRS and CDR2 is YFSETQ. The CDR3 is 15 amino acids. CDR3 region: CASSLGGRGADTQYF. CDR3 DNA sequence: TGCGCCAGCAGCTTGGGCGGGAGAGGGGCAGATACGCAGTATTTT.

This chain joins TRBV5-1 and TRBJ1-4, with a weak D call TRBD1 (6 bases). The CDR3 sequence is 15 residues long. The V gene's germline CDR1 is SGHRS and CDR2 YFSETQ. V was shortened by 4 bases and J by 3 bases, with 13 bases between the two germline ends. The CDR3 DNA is TGCGCCAGCAGCGCAGGGGTTCAATCTAATGAAAAACTGTTTTTT. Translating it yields CASSAGVQSNEKLFF.

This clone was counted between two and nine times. This chain's CDR3 is CASNRGSGNVLTF. DNA for the CDR3: TGTGCCAGTAACCGCGGTTCGGGCAACGTCCTGACTTTC. The chain has TRBV19 and TRBJ2-6; D is ambiguous. Germline CDR1 LNHDA, CDR2 SQIVND (reference sequence). V lost 7 bases, J lost 9 bases, and 13 bases lay in between. This CDR3 region has 13 residues.